This entry lists 22 T cell receptor beta chains sequenced from one sample in a study of Ad26.COV2.S vaccination and SARS-CoV-2 variants (dated by TCRdb to the early 2020s). The protocol used for the library was the immunoSEQ multiplex PCR assay. Not all clones reach the TCRdb copy of this immuneACCESS table, which keeps in-frame sequences only. Checked studies attribute under half of the gap to unresolved V genes and leave the rest unexplained. The sample data list around 340,000 clones, and roughly 91% of these were observed just once. The ten largest clones take up 5% of the sample. Interpreted using the paper, the treatment or condition label stands for: about 20 received Ad26.COV2.S at low or high dose, single or two shots; about 5 received placebo; per-sample allocation not given. For vaccine and placebo recipients, the sequenced repertoires came from samples collected on day 63 after the first injection.

The sample consisted of peripheral blood, taken in a trial of Ad26.COV2.S vaccine versus placebo. The receptor set was obtained from a person between 18 and 59 years old who received the Ad26.COV2.S COVID-19 vaccine or a placebo.

The chain links TRBV5-1 to TRBJ2-2; 7 bases match TRBD1. The germline CDR1 and CDR2 sequences are SGHRS and YFSETQ. This CDR3 region has 16 residues. Trimming took 2 bases from V and 4 from J; bases not matched to a gene: 8. The CDR3 here is CASSLTGVSSTGELFF. CDR3 bases: TGCGCCAGCAGCTTAACAGGGGTTTCGAGCACCGGGGAGCTGTTTTTT.

The gene calls are TRBV29-1 and TRBJ2-1; D not certain. From germline, CDR1 is SQVTM and CDR2 ANQGSEA. CDR3 length: 16 residues. The ends were cut back, 4 bases at V and 0 bases at J, with 16 bases in the middle. The chain's CDR3 is CSVADYSRYSYNEQFF. The CDR3 nucleotides read TGCAGCGTTGCGGATTACTCGCGGTACTCCTACAATGAGCAGTTCTTC.

The genes are TRBV5-1 and TRBJ2-5; no reliable D call. CDR1 is SGHRS and CDR2 is YFSETQ in the germline V gene. V was pared by 0 bases and J by 4 bases, with 10 bases between. CDR3 length: 14 residues. The CDR3 spells CASSLGASTETQYF. DNA of the CDR3: TGCGCCAGCAGCTTGGGAGCAAGCACAGAGACCCAGTACTTC.

The chain uses TRBV28 and TRBJ2-3, with D hard to call. Germline V gene sequence: CDR1 MDHEN, CDR2 SYDVKM. The length of the CDR3 is 12 residues. V gave up 1 base and J gave up 5 bases, with 4 bases separating them. CDR3 nucleotide sequence: TGTGCCAGCAGTTTATTTTTAGATACGCAGTATTTT. Encoded protein: CASSLFLDTQYF.

The V call is TRBV28, the J call TRBJ2-3; D uncertain. The CDR3 totals 14 residues. Trimming removed 4 bases at V and 4 bases at J, with 12 bases between. Germline assignment: CDR1 MDHEN and CDR2 SYDVKM. The CDR3 protein is CASSSRTFSDTQYF. The CDR3 bases are TGTGCCAGCAGTTCCCGGACCTTTTCAGATACGCAGTATTTT.

The chain joins TRBV5-1 to TRBJ2-3; TRBD2 is a possible D gene (5 bases). V lost 2 bases and J lost 3, with 10 bases in between. The length of the CDR3 is 14 residues. Germline V gives CDR1 SGHRS, CDR2 YFSETQ. The CDR3 bases are TGCGCCAGCAGCTTATCACTAGAAACAGATACGCAGTATTTT. Residues: CASSLSLETDTQYF. Based on the CDR3 plus reference TRBV5-1 and TRBJ2-3, the full variable domain is KAGVTQTPRYLIKTRGQQVTLSCSPISGHRSVSWYQQTPGQGLQFLFEYFSETQRNKGNFPGRFSGRQFSNSRSEMNVSTLELGDSALYLCASSLSLETDTQYFGPGTRLTVL.

This chain connects TRBV7-9 to TRBJ1-1, with D unresolved. CDR1 and CDR2 from the germline V gene are SEHNR and FQNEAQ (reference sequence). Trimming pared 10 bases from V and 0 bases from J, leaving 12 bases between. CDR3 size: 13 residues. This CDR3 is CATAGGLNTEAFF. DNA for the CDR3: TGTGCCACCGCGGGAGGACTGAACACTGAAGCTTTCTTT.

The genes are TRBV11-2 and TRBJ2-3; the match to TRBD2 covers 12 bases. This CDR3 has 17 residues. V gave up 4 bases and J gave up 2 bases; unmatched junction bases: 7. CDR1 and CDR2 (germline): SGHAT, FQNNGV. This CDR3 reads CASSSRLAGEPTDTQYF. CDR3 DNA sequence: TGTGCCAGCAGCTCCCGACTAGCGGGGGAGCCCACAGATACGCAGTATTTT.

This clone is a singleton in its sample. This chain joins TRBV24-1 and TRBJ2-5; TRBD1 aligns across 12 bases. Germline CDR1 is KGHDR and CDR2 is SFDVKD. The CDR3 has 19 residues. After removal of 9 bases from V and 5 bases from J, the junction contained 21 bases not matched to a gene. The CDR3 region is CATSGTGGWLAGVEETQYF. CDR3 in DNA: TGTGCCACCTCCGGGACAGGGGGCTGGCTAGCGGGAGTCGAGGAGACCCAGTACTTC.

The chain combines TRBV27 with TRBJ2-1; D is undetermined. This CDR3 spans 11 amino acids. Looked up from germline, CDR1 is MNHEY and CDR2 is SMNVEV (reference sequence). Trimming shortened V by 6 bases and J by 4 bases, and 4 bases separated the two germline ends. The CDR3 DNA is TGTGCCAGCAGATGGTACAATGAGCAGTTCTTC. Amino acid sequence: CASRWYNEQFF.

This clone was detected once. This chain uses TRBV28 with TRBJ1-5; D gene ambiguous. With 1 base removed from V and 0 bases from J, the gap between germline ends came to 4 bases. The V gene's germline CDR1 is MDHEN and CDR2 SYDVKM. The CDR3 consists of 14 residues. Written as DNA, the CDR3 is TGTGCCAGCAGTTTATTGAATAGCAATCAGCCCCAGCATTTT. Translating gives CASSLLNSNQPQHF. The full variable domain, in which reference TRBV28 and TRBJ1-5 provide the parts outside the CDR3, is DVKVTQSSRYLVKRTGEKVFLECVQDMDHENMFWYRQDPGLGLRLIYFSYDVKMKEKGDIPEGYSVSREKKERFSLILESASTNQTSMYLCASSLLNSNQPQHFGDGTRLSIL.

The chain has TRBV15 and TRBJ1-2; D gene unclear. The V and J ends lost 0 bases and 0 bases respectively, with 5 bases between them. The CDR3 covers 14 residues. The germline V gene encodes CDR1 LNHNV and CDR2 YYDKDF (reference sequence). CDR3 region: CATSRDTTNYGYTF. The DNA of the CDR3 is TGTGCCACCAGCAGAGATACAACTAACTATGGCTACACCTTC.

The rearrangement uses TRBV10-1 and TRBJ2-7, with 7 positions matching TRBD1. Germline lookup yields CDR1 WNHNN and CDR2 SYGVQD (reference sequence). The CDR3 contains 12 residues. The trim removed 5 bases at V and 2 bases at J, leaving 0 bases unmatched. CDR3 residues: CASSTGAYEQYF. The CDR3 nucleotides are TGCGCCAGCAGTACAGGGGCCTACGAGCAGTACTTC.

This chain connects TRBV7-9 to TRBJ1-4; D unresolved. The CDR3 sequence is 12 residues long. The ends were cut back, 6 bases at V and 3 bases at J, with 5 bases in the middle. Germline CDR1 reads SEHNR; CDR2 reads FQNEAQ (reference sequence). The CDR3 sequence is CASRGSNEKLFF. CDR3 nucleotides: TGTGCCAGCAGGGGTTCTAATGAAAAACTGTTTTTT.

The chain links TRBV6-4 to TRBJ2-1; the D gene is possibly TRBD2 (5 bases). Trimming removed 6 bases at V and 7 bases at J, with 7 bases between. This CDR3 contains 11 residues. Germline loops: CDR1 MRHNA, CDR2 SNTAGT. The CDR3 DNA sequence: TGTGCCAGCAGGCGAGGGAATGAGCAGTTCTTC. This gives the protein CASRRGNEQFF.

This chain joins TRBV18 and TRBJ2-3, with 10 bases fitting TRBD1. The CDR3 spans 15 residues. V shed 5 bases, J shed 3 bases, and the junction held 5 bases outside the gene matches. In germline, CDR1 is KGHSH, CDR2 LQKENI. CDR3 in amino acids: CASSRGQGRTDTQYF. CDR3 nucleotide sequence: TGTGCCAGCTCAAGGGGACAGGGGAGGACAGATACGCAGTATTTT.

This clone was seen a few times. This chain links TRBV5-5 with TRBJ1-1; 8 bases match TRBD1. Germline values: CDR1 SGHKS, CDR2 YYEKEE (reference sequence). The CDR3 contains 15 residues. Trimming took 4 bases from V and 0 from J; bases not matched to a gene: 5. The CDR3 loop is CASSSRQGLNTEAFF. The CDR3 DNA sequence: TGTGCCAGCAGCAGTAGACAGGGGTTGAACACTGAAGCTTTCTTT. The entire variable domain, with the rest obtained from reference TRBV5-5 and TRBJ1-1, is as follows: DAGVTQSPTHLIKTRGQQVTLRCSPISGHKSVSWYQQVLGQGPQFIFQYYEKEERGRGNFPDRFSARQFPNYSSELNVNALLLGDSALYLCASSSRQGLNTEAFFGQGTRLTVV.

The J gene is TRBJ2-1, the V gene TRBV27; TRBD2 matches 15 bases. CDR1 and CDR2 from the germline V gene are MNHEY and SMNVEV (reference sequence). The CDR3 is made up of 15 amino acids. Unmatched junction bases numbered 5, after V lost 6 bases and J lost 8 bases. The CDR3 loop reads CASSSRTSGGDEQFF. DNA for the CDR3: TGTGCCAGCAGCTCCCGGACTAGCGGGGGGGATGAGCAGTTCTTC.

The V call is TRBV24-1, the J call TRBJ2-7; 7 nucleotides match TRBD1. Trimming took 3 bases from V and 5 from J; bases not matched to a gene: 6. The CDR3 loop spans 14 amino acids. Germline V gene sequence: CDR1 KGHDR, CDR2 SFDVKD. The chain's CDR3 is CATSDRTGAHEQYF. In nucleotides, the CDR3 is TGTGCCACCAGTGATCGAACAGGGGCCCACGAGCAGTACTTC.

The chain employs TRBV6-2 or TRBV6-3 and TRBJ1-4; 9 bases map to TRBD1. V lost 6 bases to trimming and J lost 9 bases; unmatched junction nucleotides: 11. Germline CDR1 MNHEY, CDR2 SVGEGT. This CDR3 contains 15 residues. CDR3 in DNA: TGTGCCAGCAGCCGACCCCCGGGACAGGGAAAAAAACTGTTTTTT. Protein sequence: CASSRPPGQGKKLFF.

V and J are TRBV27 and TRBJ2-2; perhaps TRBD2 as D (6 bases). V was clipped by 6 bases and J by 0 bases, with 23 bases between them. The CDR3 spans 19 residues. In germline, CDR1 is MNHEY, CDR2 SMNVEV (reference sequence). In DNA, the CDR3 is TGTGCCAGCAGGCCTGATAGCGGCAAGCGAGCCCCGAACACCGGGGAGCTGTTTTTT. It translates to CASRPDSGKRAPNTGELFF.

This clone was counted once. The chain is built from TRBV7-2 and TRBJ1-6; the D gene is possibly TRBD1 (6 bases). The CDR3 is 15 amino acids. From germline, CDR1 is SGHTA and CDR2 FQGNSA. Between the trimmed V and J ends, which lost 5 bases and 9 bases, there was a span of 17 bases. CDR3 residues: CASSEEQGRGSPLHF. Here the CDR3 DNA reads TGTGCCAGCAGCGAAGAACAGGGACGGGGTTCACCCCTCCACTTT.